The 10 T cell receptor beta chains in this list originate from one sample, sequenced in a study of blood T cell repertoires in COVID-19. Sequenced by immunoSEQ multiplex PCR; TCRdb stores in-frame clones only, minus some. Here the sample spans roughly 140,000 clones, about 90% being singletons. Source material: peripheral blood. These receptors were obtained from a man aged 50 or older with active or convalescent COVID-19.

The CDR3 sequence is CASSLAAGVSYGYTF. The CDR3 nucleotides are TGTGCCAGCAGCTTAGCGGCGGGGGTTAGCTATGGCTACACCTTC. The chain is built from TRBV7-8 and TRBJ1-2; possibly TRBD1 for D (5 bases). This CDR3 spans 15 amino acids. With 0 bases removed from V and 4 bases from J, the gap between germline ends came to 12 bases. The germline CDR1 and CDR2 sequences are SGHVS and FQNEAQ.

The chain joins TRBV6-1 to TRBJ2-1; 9 nucleotides line up with TRBD2. CDR1 MNHNS and CDR2 SASEGT come from the germline V gene. The CDR3 contains 16 residues. The V segment lost 4 bases and the J segment 0 bases; nucleotides outside the gene matches: 4. CDR3 nucleotide sequence: TGTGCCAGCAGTGTTAGCGGGAGCGGCTCCTACAATGAGCAGTTCTTC. Translated, it gives CASSVSGSGSYNEQFF.

This chain connects TRBV4-1 to TRBJ1-3, with 7 bases lining up with TRBD1. Trimming took 4 bases from V and 4 from J; bases not matched to a gene: 16. Germline CDR1 is MGHRA and CDR2 is YSYEKL. The CDR3 runs to 18 residues. The CDR3 sequence: CASSRTTQLGTDGNTIYF. CDR3 coding DNA: TGCGCCAGCAGCCGCACGACCCAACTAGGGACAGACGGAAACACCATATATTTT.

The chain couples TRBV5-1 to TRBJ2-3; a weak D match, TRBD2 (6 bases). Trimming pared 0 bases from V and 7 bases from J, leaving 12 bases between. This CDR3 has 14 amino acids. Germline V lookup: CDR1 SGHRS, CDR2 YFSETQ. In nucleotides, the CDR3 is TGCGCCAGCAGCTTGGGGGACGGACTAAATACGCAGTATTTT. Translating gives CASSLGDGLNTQYF.

J is TRBJ1-2 and V is TRBV28; 9 bases match TRBD1. Per germline, CDR1 MDHEN and CDR2 SYDVKM. The CDR3 has 16 amino acids. After removal of 6 bases from V and 6 bases from J, the junction contained 14 bases not matched to a gene. CDR3 residues: CASRPGTGMSTHGYTF. The CDR3 DNA reads as TGTGCCAGCAGACCCGGGACAGGGATGTCGACCCATGGCTACACCTTC.

This chain joins TRBV13 and TRBJ2-7; 9 bases align to TRBD2. The ends lost 1 base at V and 5 bases at J; junction bases unmatched: 9. Germline CDR1 PRHDT, CDR2 FYEKMQ (reference sequence). This CDR3 region has 16 residues. The CDR3 loop reads CASSLEGTSIGNEQYF. The CDR3, as DNA: TGTGCCAGCAGCTTAGAGGGGACTAGCATTGGCAACGAGCAGTACTTC.

This rearrangement joins TRBV6-5 to TRBJ1-5; D remains ambiguous. The CDR3 is made up of 12 amino acids. Germline CDR1 is MNHEY and CDR2 is SVGAGI. The ends were cut back, 6 bases at V and 4 bases at J, with 7 bases in the middle. CDR3 nucleotide sequence: TGTGCCAGCAGCTCCCTGAATCAGCCCCAGCATTTT. Translating it yields CASSSLNQPQHF.

The chain carries TRBV9 and TRBJ1-2; D is unclear. V lost 1 base to trimming and J lost 0 bases, with 7 bases between them. This CDR3 region has 14 residues. Germline V gene lookup returns CDR1 SGDLS and CDR2 YYNGEE. CDR3 sequence (DNA): TGTGCCAGCAGCGTATACACAGCTAACTATGGCTACACCTTC. Its protein is CASSVYTANYGYTF.

This clone appeared a single time. This chain links TRBV7-3 with TRBJ2-1; 7 positions match TRBD2. Per germline, CDR1 SGHTA and CDR2 FQGTGA. The CDR3 covers 16 residues. The V segment lost 3 bases and the J segment 2 bases; nucleotides outside the gene matches: 7. CDR3 in DNA: TGTGCCAGCAGCTTCCTCGGGGAGGGCGCCTACAATGAGCAGTTCTTC. Its translation is CASSFLGEGAYNEQFF.

This clone was detected once. The chain recombines TRBV5-4 with TRBJ2-2; 12 nucleotides line up with TRBD2. The CDR3 is made up of 16 amino acids. V shed 5 bases and J 1 base; nucleotides not matched to a gene: 3. Per the germline V gene, CDR1 is SGHNT and CDR2 is YYREEE (reference sequence). The CDR3 nucleotides are TGTGCCAGCAGACTAGCGGGAGGTCGGAACACCGGGGAGCTGTTTTTT. Encoded protein: CASRLAGGRNTGELFF.